This TCR beta chain was found in a study of control samples from healthy donors and cancer patients. The ends lost 0 bases at V and 5 bases at J; junction bases unmatched: 10. The CDR3 covers 17 residues. Germline CDR1 is SGHNT and CDR2 is YYREEE (reference sequence). Produced via immunoSEQ multiplex PCR; TCRdb's table is partial and in-frame only. The repertoire has 130,000 to 150,000 clones, about 95% of them found once; the top ten carry 14%. Sequenced: PBMCs. The gene calls are TRBV5-4 and TRBJ2-3; 9 bases agree with TRBD2. This sequence originates from a man in his fifties or sixties with colorectal cancer. Written as DNA, the CDR3 is TGTGCCAGCAGCTTGGCCTTCGGCGGGGGGGCCCTAGATACGCAGTATTTT. Translation: CASSLAFGGGALDTQYF.